The 29 T cell receptor beta chains reported below all come from one sample, sequenced in a study of tumor-infiltrating lymphocytes in primary liver carcinoma. cDNA specific to TCR beta was made from 500 ng of total RNA, with a constant-region primer employed for priming. TCR beta libraries came from three nested multiplex PCR rounds using slightly modified ARM-PCR. The first two PCR rounds used TRBV1-TRBV30 primers with a Cbeta primer, roughly 10 cycles each. TCRdb re-called the multiplex PCR reads through MiXCR, storing one row per CDR3 protein. This table has under 130,000 distinct CDR3 sequences, around 80% appearing once. Co-extracting RNA and DNA was done with about 17-30 mg of unsorted bulk tissue as input. Sequencing input: liver tumor tissue from sampling region 3. Subset indicated: tumor region T3, left-lateral pole. Receptors originate from a man aged 40-55 years with primary liver carcinoma and hepatitis B virus infection.

In DNA, the CDR3 is TGTGCCGCCAGTGGCAGACAGGGGGACTATAGTTACACCTTC. It translates to CAASGRQGDYSYTF. V gene TRBV5-4 combines with J gene TRBJ1-2; 9 bases map to TRBD1. J was trimmed by 11 bases and V by 10 bases; bases with no gene match: 18. Looked up from germline, CDR1 is SGHNT and CDR2 is YYREEE (reference sequence). The CDR3 has 14 residues.

Concerning this clonotype itself: One end of the junction does not line up with germline, which may come from a read error. The V gene is TRBV29-1, the J gene TRBJ2-3, with D possibly called TRBD1 or TRBD2 (7 bases each). The germline V gene encodes CDR1 SQVTM and CDR2 ANQGSEA. This CDR3 is built from 12 residues. The CDR3 DNA reads as TGCAGCTCAGGGGGGGGCACTGATACGCAGTGTTTT. Translation gives CSSGGGTDTQCF.

The CDR3 DNA is TGCGCCAGCAGCCCTTTTAGCGGGATCCACAATGAGCAGTTCTTC. It codes for CASSPFSGIHNEQFF. The gene calls are TRBV4-1 and TRBJ2-1; TRBD2 aligns across 8 bases. Germline V gives CDR1 MGHRA, CDR2 YSYEKL. There are 15 residues in the CDR3. V lost 4 bases to trimming and J lost 5 bases; unmatched junction nucleotides: 7.

The chain has TRBV6-2 or TRBV6-3 and TRBJ1-5; unclear D gene. Trimming cost V 2 bases and J 9 bases, with 14 bases left between them. The CDR3 is made up of 14 amino acids. Germline-derived CDR1 and CDR2 are MNHEY and SVGEGT. Here the CDR3 DNA reads TGTGCCAGCAGTTACCGACCTAGCGATCTGCCCCAGCATTTT. Its translation: CASSYRPSDLPQHF.

The chain recombines TRBV11-2 with TRBJ2-7; weak D call: TRBD2 (5 bases). CDR1 and CDR2 from the germline V gene are SGHAT and FQNNGV. This CDR3 region has 12 residues. CDR3 sequence: CASSLTRNEQNV. As DNA, the CDR3 is TGTGCCAGTAGCCTAACTAGAAACGAGCAGAACGTC.

As concerns this clonotype: One end of the junction varies from germline; a read error may be responsible. The V call is TRBV12-3 or TRBV12-4, the J call TRBJ2-5; TRBD1 agrees at 7 bases. CDR3 length: 13 residues. CDR3 loop: CGNSMTGTETQYF. The CDR3, as DNA: TGTGGCAACAGCATGACAGGGACGGAGACCCAATACTTC.

Turning to this clonotype: An end of the junction does not agree with germline; a read error may underlie this. This chain's CDR3 is CSVSGTRVSDTHYF. CDR3 sequence (DNA): TGCAGCGTTTCCGGGACAAGGGTGTCAGATACGCATTATTTT. V is TRBV29-1 and J is TRBJ2-3, with a weak D call TRBD1 (6 bases). The CDR3 spans 14 residues. Germline V gene data show CDR1 as SQVTM and CDR2 as ANQGSEA.

This clonotype was detected only once. An end of the junction does not agree with germline; a read error may underlie this. For the CDR3, the DNA is TGTGCCAGAAGTTCCTCGGGCCAGAACACTGAACCTTTCTTT. Amino acid sequence: CARSSSGQNTEPFF. The rearrangement links TRBV12-3 or TRBV12-4 to TRBJ1-1; D uncertain. This CDR3 spans 14 amino acids.

Of note for this clonotype: At one of its ends the junction is not consistent with the germline gene, which may arise from a read error. This chain joins TRBV7-9 and TRBJ1-5; D is unresolved. The CDR3 has 15 residues. The germline gives CDR1 SEHNR, CDR2 FQNEAQ (reference sequence). The CDR3 region has the DNA TGTGGCAGCAGCCGCATCTGGGGAGGAGGTCAGCCCCAGCATTTT. It encodes CGSSRIWGGGQPQHF.

Regarding this clonotype: The junction shows a germline mismatch at one end, possibly a read error. The chain's CDR3 is CTSSSGRLYARDQYF. CDR3 sequence (DNA): TGTACCAGCAGCTCCGGACGACTTTACGCGCGCGACCAGTACTTC. The chain recombines TRBV11-2 with TRBJ2-7; D unclear. CDR1 is SGHAT and CDR2 is FQNNGV in the germline V gene. There are 15 residues in the CDR3.

This rearrangement joins TRBV6-6 to TRBJ2-6; D might be TRBD2 (6 bases). The CDR3 loop spans 17 amino acids. CDR1 is MNHNY and CDR2 is SVGAGI in the germline V gene (reference sequence). V lost 9 bases, J lost 1 base, and 19 bases lay in between. The CDR3 DNA is TGTGCCAGTACTTACCGGAGCCGGGGGTCTGGGGCCAACGTCCTGACTTTC. Protein: CASTYRSRGSGANVLTF.

Worth noting for this clonotype: Mismatch with germline at one junction end may stem from a read error. The V and J genes are TRBV11-2 and TRBJ2-5; maybe TRBD1 (5 bases). The CDR3 is 13 amino acids. Germline CDR1 is SGHAT and CDR2 is FQNNGV. In DNA form, the CDR3 reads TGTACCAGCAACGCAGGGTTGGGCGAGACCCAGTACTTC. Residues: CTSNAGLGETQYF.

On this clonotype itself: Sequence at one end of the junction differs from germline and may be a read error. The rearrangement joins TRBV12-3 or TRBV12-4 to TRBJ2-7; D assignment may be TRBD1 or TRBD2 (5 bases each). The CDR3 is 14 residues long. The CDR3 region has the DNA TGTGACAGCGGTTTGTGGGACCGAAGTTGCGAGCAGTACTTC. Encoded protein: CDSGLWDRSCEQYF.

V and J are TRBV7-9 and TRBJ1-3; the D is unclear. Trimming left V 10 bases short and J 3 bases short, with 22 bases between. This CDR3 spans 16 amino acids. The germline CDR1 and CDR2 sequences are SEHNR and FQNEAQ (reference sequence). Written as DNA, the CDR3 is TGTGCCACAAGCCCACCCTCCGGGGTGAGTGGAAACACCATATATTTT. Translation: CATSPPSGVSGNTIYF.

This clonotype was counted a single time. One end of the junction is discordant with germline, which a read error may explain. The V gene is TRBV11-3, the J gene TRBJ2-7; D is possibly TRBD2 (6 bases). The CDR3 has 16 amino acids. Germline V CDR1 and CDR2: SGHNT, YENEEA. Here the CDR3 DNA reads TGTGCCAGCGGCTTAGGAGGGGATCCCAGCACGGGCGAGCAGTACTTC. This translates into CASGLGGDPSTGEQYF.

Worth noting for this clonotype: Relative to the germline gene, one junction end is altered; a read error may explain this. CDR3 in amino acids: CSVEGERKTQYF. DNA of the CDR3: TGTAGCGTTGAAGGGGAGAGGAAGACCCAGTACTTT. The chain combines TRBV29-1 with TRBJ2-5; D is tentatively TRBD1 or TRBD2 (5 bases each). The CDR3 runs to 12 residues. Germline CDR1 SQVTM, CDR2 ANQGSEA.

Worth noting for this clonotype: The junction departs from the called germline gene at one end, perhaps through a read error. This sequence joins TRBV11-1 and TRBJ2-4; tentatively, D is TRBD2 (6 bases). The CDR3 is made up of 17 amino acids. The germline V gene encodes CDR1 SGHAT and CDR2 FQDESV (reference sequence). Here the CDR3 DNA reads TGTGCCAGCAGCTTTCCCGGGACTGGTGGGACCAGAAACATTCAATACTTC. This encodes CASSFPGTGGTRNIQYF.

The rearrangement links TRBV6-2 or TRBV6-3 to TRBJ2-7, with 8 bases fitting TRBD1. V shed 7 bases, J shed 5 bases, and the junction held 10 bases outside the gene matches. From germline, CDR1 is MNHEY and CDR2 SVGEGT. This CDR3 has 14 amino acids. CDR3 amino acids: CASNIRDRPHEQYF. The CDR3 DNA reads TGTGCCAGCAACATCCGGGACAGGCCCCACGAGCAGTACTTC.

Comments on this clonotype: This likely comes from a read error, as the CDR3 has no conserved phenylalanine or tryptophan at its end. V usage is TRBV11-3 and J usage is TRBJ2-3; TRBD2 aligns across 11 bases. This CDR3 spans 17 amino acids. Germline V gives CDR1 SGHNT, CDR2 YENEEA. CDR3: CACSKAVAGGGTDTQYS. CDR3 in DNA: TGTGCCTGCAGCAAAGCGGTAGCGGGAGGGGGCACAGATACGCAGTATTCT.

The V and J genes are TRBV29-1 and TRBJ2-2; D is unresolved. V shed 4 bases and J shed 0 bases, with 9 bases lying between them. The CDR3 is 14 amino acids. Germline CDR1 reads SQVTM; CDR2 reads ANQGSEA. The CDR3 protein is CSVAISANTGELFF. The CDR3 DNA reads TGCAGCGTTGCGATTAGTGCGAACACCGGGGAGCTGTTTTTT.

As for this clonotype: One end of the junction is discordant with germline, which a read error may explain. The chain uses TRBV12-3 or TRBV12-4 and TRBJ2-1, with 7 bases that match TRBD2. The CDR3 is 15 residues long. The CDR3, as DNA: TGTGCCAGCAGTTTAGAGGGAGGGAGCTACAATAAGCAGTTCTTC. Protein product: CASSLEGGSYNKQFF.

As for this clonotype: Here the CDR3 omits its conserved ending phenylalanine or tryptophan, so a read error is the likely source. The chain couples TRBV11-2 to TRBJ2-1; weak D call: TRBD2 (6 bases). The V gene's germline CDR1 is SGHAT and CDR2 FQNNGV. The CDR3 has 17 amino acids. The DNA of the CDR3 is TGTGCCAACAGCTTAGATAGGGGTGGGAGGTTCTACAATGAGCAGTTCTTA. It encodes CANSLDRGGRFYNEQFL.

This clonotype is judged medium-sized. The rearrangement uses TRBV11-1 and TRBJ1-1; maybe TRBD1 (6 bases). Trimming removed 2 bases at V and 2 bases at J, with 12 bases between. The CDR3 contains 15 residues. Germline V gene lookup returns CDR1 SGHAT and CDR2 FQDESV (reference sequence). The CDR3 coding sequence is TGTGCCAGCAGCTTATATCCAGGGGCAAACACTGAAGCTTTCTTT. Its protein product is CASSLYPGANTEAFF.

As concerns this clonotype: The conserved closing phenylalanine or tryptophan is absent in this CDR3, likely reflecting a read error. The chain carries TRBV28 and TRBJ1-6, with 7 bases lining up with TRBD1. CDR1 is MDHEN, CDR2 SYDVKM, per germline. CDR3 size: 14 residues. The junction had 10 bases not matched to a gene; V was cut back by 5 bases and J by 12 bases. DNA of the CDR3: TGTGCCAGCAGTACACCCGGGACAGAAGTACCCCTCCACCTT. Translating it yields CASSTPGTEVPLHL.

Worth noting for this clonotype: At one end the junction does not follow the germline gene, possibly because of a read error. V usage is TRBV29-1 and J usage is TRBJ1-1, with D possibly matching TRBD1 (6 bases). Germline V gene sequence: CDR1 SQVTM, CDR2 ANQGSEA. The CDR3 runs to 15 residues. The CDR3 bases are TGCAGCGTTGCCGGGGGCTGGGGTATGAGCACTGGAGCTTTCTTT. It translates to CSVAGGWGMSTGAFF.

As concerns this clonotype: One end of the junction fails to match germline, which may point to a read error. The chain carries TRBV11-2 and TRBJ2-2, with a possible D match to TRBD2 (7 bases). Germline V gives CDR1 SGHAT, CDR2 FQNNGV. This CDR3 comprises 14 residues. The CDR3 loop is CAISTDSDSGELLF. The CDR3 coding sequence is TGTGCCATCAGCACAGACTCGGACAGCGGGGAGCTGTTATTT. Full variable domain (outside the CDR3, taken from reference TRBV11-2 and TRBJ2-2): EAGVAQSPRYKIIEKRQSVAFWCNPISGHATLYWYQQILGQGPKLLIQFQNNGVVDDSQLPKDRFSAERLKGVDSTLKIQPAKLEDSAVYLCAISTDSDSGELLFGEGSRLTVL.

The chain couples TRBV6-2 or TRBV6-3 to TRBJ2-1, with 8 bases that match TRBD2. The germline V gene encodes CDR1 MNHEY and CDR2 SVGEGT. The CDR3 is 18 residues long. Trimming cost V 4 bases and J 9 bases; bases outside gene matches: 20. In DNA, the CDR3 is TGTGCCAGCAGTTCCCCGGCTAGCAGGAGTGTCGGGAGGGGTGAGCAGTTCTTC. It specifies CASSSPASRSVGRGEQFF.

As regards this clonotype: The junction does not match germline at one end; this may be a read error. The chain links TRBV6-5 to TRBJ2-3; 7 bases match TRBD2. The CDR3 is made up of 17 amino acids. The germline CDR1 and CDR2 sequences are MNHEY and SVGAGI. Here the CDR3 reads CASSRSLAGESTDTRYF. The CDR3 DNA reads as TGTGCCAGCAGCCGATCCCTTGCGGGAGAGAGCACAGATACGCGGTATTTT.

With regard to this clonotype: The CDR3 does not close with the conserved phenylalanine or tryptophan, likely indicating a read error. The chain combines TRBV28 with TRBJ2-2, with 8 bases lining up with TRBD1. The CDR3 loop spans 17 amino acids. The trim removed 6 bases at V and 4 bases at J, leaving 13 bases unmatched. Per the germline V gene, CDR1 is MDHEN and CDR2 is SYDVKM. CDR3 in DNA: TGTGCCAGCAGCTTACACTCGACAGGGGTTCGCACCGGGGAGCTGTTTCTT. Translation: CASSLHSTGVRTGELFL.